Listed below are T cell receptor beta chains from one sample, sequenced in a study of beta chain features in type 1 diabetes. Profiled with immunoSEQ multiplex PCR; TCRdb holds only in-frame clones, not every one. This table has just over 450,000 clones, around 28% appearing once. Sequences were obtained from naive CD4+ T cells from blood. These receptor sequences come from a man aged 18 to 29 in good health. Each CDR3 is given with its conserved first and last residue.

>TRBV15
CATSQGDRGQDEQYF
>TRBV30
CAWSVRGGQGGYEQYF
>TRBV5-6
CASSPRTGLYEQYF
>TRBV6-6
CASSSFWGEQYF
>TRBV9
CASSVGGPLEKLFF
>TRBV30
CAWSAGSLTGELFF
>TRBV19
CASSIGGAQHF
>TRBV30
CAWSKNYEQYF
>TRBV7-2
CASSFNPGLVGETQYF
>TRBV7-8
CASSFTGTGAYEQYF
>TRBV7-2
CASSRTSVPDTQYF
>TRBV15
CATSTTSNEQFF
>TRBV29-1
CSGPRVKPSNEKLFF